The 26 T cell receptor beta chains below were found in one sample sequenced in a study of blood T cells in healthy people across ages. The use of a sample-barcoded 5' primer and a J-beta primer mix characterized a second PCR of about 7 to 12 cycles. From the 5' RACE reads, TCRdb called clonotypes with MiXCR, one entry per CDR3 protein. The table includes about 1.4 million distinct CDR3 sequences, around 59% detected once. The sequencing input was blood. These receptor sequences come from a man aged 18 to 29 in good health.

This clonotype was recorded a few times. The chain is built from TRBV7-9 and TRBJ2-1; D gene unclear. The CDR3 is 12 residues long. Germline CDR1 reads SEHNR; CDR2 reads FQNEAQ (reference sequence). Trimming cost V 9 bases and J 8 bases, with 14 bases left between them. CDR3 region: CASSAVHHEQFF. The CDR3, as DNA: TGTGCCAGTTCTGCCGTGCACCATGAGCAGTTCTTC.

A few counts support this clonotype. The chain links TRBV3-1 to TRBJ2-3; 11 nucleotides line up with TRBD2. CDR3 size: 17 residues. V gave up 0 bases and J gave up 6 bases; unmatched junction bases: 8. Germline CDR1 is LGHDT and CDR2 is YNNKEL (reference sequence). This chain's CDR3 is CASSQELAGVPPDTQYF. CDR3 coding DNA: TGTGCCAGCAGCCAAGAACTAGCGGGAGTCCCCCCGGATACGCAGTATTTT.

The chain links TRBV7-9 to TRBJ2-4; 7 nucleotides agree with TRBD2. The J call may be in error: the DNA end matches TRBJ2-7 better. Germline V gene data show CDR1 as SEHNR and CDR2 as FQNEAQ (reference sequence). CDR3 size: 17 residues. The CDR3 DNA sequence: TGTGCCAGCAGCTTCTCCCTCGTCGGGCGGGAGTATCCCGAGCAGTACTTC. Protein product: CASSFSLVGREYPEQYF.

Note on this clonotype: A much larger clone lies a single base off, so this may be a read error. The chain recombines TRBV29-1 with TRBJ2-1; 9 bases are a match to TRBD2. The DNA end lines up better with TRBJ2-7; the J call may be wrong. Germline V gives CDR1 SQVTM, CDR2 ANQGSEA. The CDR3 consists of 14 residues. CDR3 DNA sequence: TGCAGCGTTGCGAAGCGGGGGGCCTACAATGAGCAGTACTTC. Its translation: CSVAKRGAYNEQYF.

The chain links TRBV13 to TRBJ2-5; D not certain. V gave up 2 bases and J gave up 4 bases, with 8 bases separating them. CDR1 and CDR2 from the germline V gene are PRHDT and FYEKMQ (reference sequence). This CDR3 comprises 13 residues. Written as DNA, the CDR3 is TGTGCCAGCAGCTTAATCGATCGAGAGACCCAGTACTTC. It is translated as CASSLIDRETQYF.

The rearrangement links TRBV5-1 to TRBJ2-7; a possible D gene is TRBD1 (6 bases). CDR3 length: 16 amino acids. Trimming shortened V by 0 bases and J by 7 bases, and 20 bases separated the two germline ends. Per the germline V gene, CDR1 is SGHRS and CDR2 is YFSETQ. CDR3 region: CASSLAETGIYNEQYF. The CDR3 bases are TGCGCCAGCAGCTTGGCCGAGACAGGAATCTACAATGAGCAGTACTTC.

This clonotype was seen a single time. The rearrangement uses TRBV20-1 and TRBJ2-2; D not resolved. Trimming removed 3 bases from V and 6 bases from J, with 11 bases in between. This CDR3 contains 13 residues. Looked up from germline, CDR1 is DFQATT and CDR2 is SNEGSKA (reference sequence). CDR3 DNA sequence: TGCAGTGCTAGCCCTAGTTTACCCGGGGAGCTGTTTTTT. Translated, it gives CSASPSLPGELFF.

This CDR3 reads CATSRDRGRPGGEQFF. For the CDR3, the DNA is TGTGCCACCAGCAGAGATCGGGGGCGGCCTGGGGGTGAGCAGTTCTTC. The chain couples TRBV15 to TRBJ2-1, with D possibly being TRBD1 or TRBD2 (6 bases each). V lost 0 bases to trimming and J lost 9 bases, with 18 bases between them. This CDR3 spans 16 amino acids. Per the germline V gene, CDR1 is LNHNV and CDR2 is YYDKDF (reference sequence).

The rearrangement links TRBV20-1 to TRBJ2-5; 12 nucleotides match TRBD2. V shed 5 bases, J shed 7 bases, and the junction held 11 bases outside the gene matches. CDR1 is DFQATT and CDR2 is SNEGSKA in the germline V gene (reference sequence). This CDR3 region has 15 residues. This CDR3 is CSAPSGLAGLRTQYF. CDR3 DNA: TGCAGTGCTCCATCCGGACTAGCGGGATTGCGGACCCAGTACTTC.

This clonotype was recorded a few times. V gene TRBV6-6 combines with J gene TRBJ1-3; D is unclear. The germline gives CDR1 MNHNY, CDR2 SVGAGI (reference sequence). This CDR3 spans 13 amino acids. The V end lost 6 bases, the J end lost 2 bases, and 8 bases lay between the germline ends. CDR3 DNA sequence: TGTGCCAGCAGGAGCATGGCTGGAAACACCATATATTTT. Amino acid sequence: CASRSMAGNTIYF.

The J gene is TRBJ1-5, the V gene TRBV15; the match to TRBD1 covers 7 bases. The germline V gene encodes CDR1 LNHNV and CDR2 YYDKDF (reference sequence). V lost 4 bases, J lost 2 bases, and 11 bases stayed unmatched. CDR3 length: 17 amino acids. The CDR3 coding sequence is TGTGCCACCAGCAAAGATCTTAACAGGGGACGCAATCAGCCCCAGCATTTT. Encoded protein: CATSKDLNRGRNQPQHF. Variable domain in full (rest from reference TRBV15 and TRBJ1-5): DAMVIQNPRYQVTQFGKPVTLSCSQTLNHNVMYWYQQKSSQAPKLLFHYYDKDFNNEADTPDNFQSRRPNTSFCFLDIRSPGLGDTAMYLCATSKDLNRGRNQPQHFGDGTRLSIL.

This clonotype was observed once. The chain is built from TRBV20-1 and TRBJ2-7; 14 nucleotides line up with TRBD2. CDR1 DFQATT and CDR2 SNEGSKA come from the germline V gene (reference sequence). V lost 5 bases, J lost 0 bases, and 9 bases stayed unmatched. This CDR3 spans 17 amino acids. The CDR3: CSASPGTSGRDSYEQYF. The CDR3 bases are TGCAGTGCTTCACCCGGGACTAGCGGGAGAGACTCCTACGAGCAGTACTTC.

This clonotype has only one observation. The chain carries TRBV7-2 and TRBJ1-4, with TRBD1 matching over 9 bases. This CDR3 contains 13 residues. The germline gives CDR1 SGHTA, CDR2 FQGNSA. V dropped 8 bases and J dropped 8; count of bases not matched to a gene: 6. CDR3 sequence reads: CASGRTGEEKLFF. In nucleotides, the CDR3 is TGTGCCAGCGGCCGGACAGGGGAGGAAAAACTGTTTTTT. The whole variable domain, remainder taken from reference TRBV7-2 and TRBJ1-4, is GAGVSQSPSNKVTEKGKDVELRCDPISGHTALYWYRQSLGQGLEFLIYFQGNSAPDKSGLPSDRFSAERTGGSVSTLTIQRTQQEDSAVYLCASGRTGEEKLFFGSGTQLSVL.

This chain uses TRBV20-1 with TRBJ2-1, with TRBD2 matching over 10 bases. The germline CDR1 and CDR2 sequences are DFQATT and SNEGSKA (reference sequence). V shed 3 bases, J shed 8 bases, and the junction held 13 bases outside the gene matches. This CDR3 region has 16 residues. CDR3 residues: CSASSAGSGGTYEQFF. The CDR3 nucleotides are TGCAGTGCTAGTTCGGCTGGTAGCGGGGGGACTTATGAGCAGTTCTTC.

The chain uses TRBV28 and TRBJ2-7, with 10 bases fitting TRBD1. CDR3 length equals 15 residues. With 8 bases clipped from V and 3 bases from J, the junction kept 10 bases outside the gene matches. Germline CDR1 and CDR2: MDHEN and SYDVKM. The CDR3 sequence is CASQPGTGALYEQYF. Here the CDR3 DNA reads TGTGCCAGCCAACCCGGGACAGGGGCTCTCTACGAGCAGTACTTC.

The chain is built from TRBV20-1 and TRBJ2-5; 8 nucleotides agree with TRBD1. Trimming cost V 6 bases and J 5 bases; bases outside gene matches: 5. CDR1 is DFQATT and CDR2 is SNEGSKA in the germline V gene (reference sequence). The CDR3 is made up of 12 amino acids. In nucleotides, the CDR3 is TGCAGTGCGAGGACAGGGTTCGAGACCCAGTACTTC. Translated, it gives CSARTGFETQYF.

The chain has TRBV6-1 and TRBJ2-1; 9 bases align to TRBD1. The DNA end is a closer match to TRBJ2-7, so the J assignment may be wrong. The CDR3 has 16 amino acids. The germline gives CDR1 MNHNS, CDR2 SASEGT. CDR3 sequence: CASSEALGDRVHEQYF. DNA for the CDR3: TGTGCCAGCAGTGAAGCCCTGGGGGACAGGGTGCACGAGCAGTACTTC.

The rearrangement links TRBV4-3 to TRBJ2-1; D gene ambiguous. Germline-derived CDR1 and CDR2 are LGHNA and YSLEER. The V end lost 2 bases, the J end lost 8 bases, and 13 bases lay between the germline ends. This CDR3 is built from 14 residues. CDR3 protein: CASSQSSVWDEQFF. CDR3 DNA sequence: TGCGCCAGCAGCCAATCGAGTGTGTGGGATGAGCAGTTCTTC.

The chain joins TRBV4-1 to TRBJ2-7, with no clear D. This CDR3 spans 14 amino acids. V lost 1 base to trimming and J lost 3 bases, with 10 bases between them. Germline V gene data show CDR1 as MGHRA and CDR2 as YSYEKL. For the CDR3, the DNA is TGCGCCAGCAGCCAAGCAACGCCCGACTACGAGCAGTACTTC. Translating gives CASSQATPDYEQYF.

This clonotype was seen only a few times. This chain joins TRBV20-1 and TRBJ2-1; the D gene could be TRBD1 or TRBD2 (5 bases each). This CDR3 is 14 amino acids long. CDR1 is DFQATT and CDR2 is SNEGSKA in the germline V gene (reference sequence). The V end lost 4 bases, the J end lost 8 bases, and 18 bases lay between the germline ends. This CDR3 is CSANRDGFRYEQFF. The CDR3 DNA reads TGCAGTGCTAACCGGGACGGCTTTAGGTATGAGCAGTTCTTC.

This clonotype has more than one count but fewer than ten. Because the CDR3's place on the DNA is in doubt, the DNA is left out and the CDR3 is given as listed by TCRdb. The chain uses TRBV5-1 and TRBJ2-1; TRBD2 reflects the table's D call only, with no check against the DNA. Both ends counted, the CDR3 spans 23 residues. Germline values: CDR1 SGHRS, CDR2 YFSETQ. This chain's CDR3 is CASSLEIRLATMSSSSGYNEQFF.

This clonotype was observed once. V and J are TRBV27 and TRBJ2-2; D possibly corresponds to TRBD1 (7 bases). Trimming took 6 bases from V and 2 from J, leaving 13 bases between them. In germline, CDR1 is MNHEY, CDR2 SMNVEV (reference sequence). This CDR3 contains 15 residues. CDR3 loop: CASRPTGTNTGELFF. As DNA, the CDR3 is TGTGCCAGCAGGCCGACAGGGACTAACACCGGGGAGCTGTTTTTT.

This clonotype has more than one count but fewer than ten. The chain couples TRBV20-1 to TRBJ2-5; tentatively, D is TRBD1 or TRBD2 (6 bases each). CDR1 and CDR2 (germline): DFQATT, SNEGSKA (reference sequence). The CDR3 length is 14 residues. Deletions cut 6 bases from V and 0 bases from J, with 14 bases between. The CDR3 is CSAVNRGHQETQYF. The CDR3 bases are TGCAGTGCGGTCAATCGGGGGCACCAAGAGACCCAGTACTTC.

V usage is TRBV7-2 and J usage is TRBJ2-5; 7 nucleotides match TRBD2. The CDR3 is made up of 13 amino acids. The trim removed 5 bases at V and 5 bases at J, leaving 5 bases unmatched. The germline CDR1 and CDR2 sequences are SGHTA and FQGNSA. The CDR3 nucleotides read TGTGCCAGCAGCGCGGGGGTTCGGGAGACCCAGTACTTC. Translation: CASSAGVRETQYF.

This chain joins TRBV29-1 and TRBJ2-5, with D tentatively TRBD1 or TRBD2 (5 bases each). The CDR3 length is 14 residues. Trimming removed 6 bases from V and 4 bases from J, with 18 bases in between. In germline, CDR1 is SQVTM, CDR2 ANQGSEA. The CDR3 spells CSVETHSRGETQYF. For the CDR3, the DNA is TGCAGCGTGGAGACTCACTCGAGGGGAGAGACCCAGTACTTC.

The rearrangement uses TRBV2 and TRBJ1-2, with 9 positions matching TRBD1. The CDR3 contains 14 residues. J lost 0 bases, V lost 5 bases, and 1 base had no gene match. Germline V lookup: CDR1 SNHLY, CDR2 FYNNEI. This CDR3 is CASSWDRANYGYTF. CDR3 in DNA: TGTGCCAGCAGTTGGGACAGGGCTAACTATGGCTACACCTTC.